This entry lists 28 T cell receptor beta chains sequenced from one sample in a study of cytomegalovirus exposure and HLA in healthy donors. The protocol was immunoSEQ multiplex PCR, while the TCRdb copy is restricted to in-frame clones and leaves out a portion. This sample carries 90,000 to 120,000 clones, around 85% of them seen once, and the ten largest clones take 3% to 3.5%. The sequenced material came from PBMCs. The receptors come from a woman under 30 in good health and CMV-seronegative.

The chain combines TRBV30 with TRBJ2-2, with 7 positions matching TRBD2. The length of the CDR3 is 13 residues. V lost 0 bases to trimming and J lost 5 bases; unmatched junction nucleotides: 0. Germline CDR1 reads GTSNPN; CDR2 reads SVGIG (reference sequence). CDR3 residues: CAWSVGGTGELFF. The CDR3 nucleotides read TGTGCCTGGAGTGTCGGGGGGACCGGGGAGCTGTTTTTT.

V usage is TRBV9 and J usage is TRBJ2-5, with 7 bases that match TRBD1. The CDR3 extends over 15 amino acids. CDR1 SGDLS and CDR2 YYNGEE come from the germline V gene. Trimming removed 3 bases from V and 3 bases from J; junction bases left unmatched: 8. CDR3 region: CASSARTGPKETQYF. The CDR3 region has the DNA TGTGCCAGCAGCGCAAGGACAGGTCCTAAAGAGACCCAGTACTTC.

The CDR3 bases are TGCGCCAGCAGCCAAGTTCCCCCGCGGACTTACACCGGGGAGCTGTTTTTT. Protein: CASSQVPPRTYTGELFF. The chain couples TRBV4-1 to TRBJ2-2, with D possibly matching TRBD2 (5 bases). The V and J ends lost 1 base and 3 bases respectively, with 15 bases between them. CDR3 size: 17 residues. Per germline, CDR1 MGHRA and CDR2 YSYEKL.

The CDR3 coding sequence is TGTGCCAGCATAACGCCGGGGAGGGAACAAGAGACCCAGTACTTC. The encoded protein is CASITPGREQETQYF. The chain is built from TRBV2 and TRBJ2-5; 7 bases are a match to TRBD2. The CDR3 runs 15 residues. Germline trimming cut 7 bases from V and 2 bases from J; bases unmatched to any gene: 10. Germline CDR1 and CDR2: SNHLY and FYNNEI.

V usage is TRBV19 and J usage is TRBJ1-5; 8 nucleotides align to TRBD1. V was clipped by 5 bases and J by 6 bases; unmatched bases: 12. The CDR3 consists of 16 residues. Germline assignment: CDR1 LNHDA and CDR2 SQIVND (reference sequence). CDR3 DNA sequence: TGTGCCAGTAGTCCGGCGGACAGGGAGGTTATTCAGCCCCAGCATTTT. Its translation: CASSPADREVIQPQHF.

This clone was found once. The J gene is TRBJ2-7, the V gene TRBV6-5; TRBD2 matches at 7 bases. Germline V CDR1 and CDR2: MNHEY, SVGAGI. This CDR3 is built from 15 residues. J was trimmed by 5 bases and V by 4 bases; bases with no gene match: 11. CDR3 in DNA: TGTGCCAGCAGTTCCATCCTTGGGAGGGTCAACGAGCAGTACTTC. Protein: CASSSILGRVNEQYF.

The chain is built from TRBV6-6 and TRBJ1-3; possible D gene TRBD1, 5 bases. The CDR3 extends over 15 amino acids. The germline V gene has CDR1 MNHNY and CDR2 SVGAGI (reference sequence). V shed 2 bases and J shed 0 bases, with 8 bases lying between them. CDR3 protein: CASSYGGVSGNTIYF. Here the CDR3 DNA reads TGTGCCAGCAGTTACGGGGGGGTCTCTGGAAACACCATATATTTT.

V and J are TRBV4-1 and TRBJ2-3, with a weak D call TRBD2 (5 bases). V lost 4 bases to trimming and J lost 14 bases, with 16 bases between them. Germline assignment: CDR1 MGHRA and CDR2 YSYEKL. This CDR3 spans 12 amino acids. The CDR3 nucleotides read TGCGCCAGCAGCCTCTCCGGGATCCCGGTGTATTTT. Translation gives CASSLSGIPVYF.

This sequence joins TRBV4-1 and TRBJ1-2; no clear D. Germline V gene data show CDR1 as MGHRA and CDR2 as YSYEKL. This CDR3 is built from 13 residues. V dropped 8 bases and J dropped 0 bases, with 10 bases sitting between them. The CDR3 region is CASSPGSNYGYTF. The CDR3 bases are TGCGCCAGCTCCCCGGGGTCTAACTATGGCTACACCTTC.

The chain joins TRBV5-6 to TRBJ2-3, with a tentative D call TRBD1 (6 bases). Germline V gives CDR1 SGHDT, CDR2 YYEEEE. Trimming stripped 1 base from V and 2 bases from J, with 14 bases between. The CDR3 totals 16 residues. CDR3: CASSLRQAINTDTQYF. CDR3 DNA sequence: TGTGCCAGCAGCTTGAGACAGGCGATAAACACAGATACGCAGTATTTT.

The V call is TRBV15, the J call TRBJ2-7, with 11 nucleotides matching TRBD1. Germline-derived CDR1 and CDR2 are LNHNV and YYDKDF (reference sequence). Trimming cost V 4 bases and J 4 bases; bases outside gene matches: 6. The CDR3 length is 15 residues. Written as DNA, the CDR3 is TGTGCCACCAGCATTGGACAGGGGGCTTCGTACGAGCAGTACTTC. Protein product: CATSIGQGASYEQYF.

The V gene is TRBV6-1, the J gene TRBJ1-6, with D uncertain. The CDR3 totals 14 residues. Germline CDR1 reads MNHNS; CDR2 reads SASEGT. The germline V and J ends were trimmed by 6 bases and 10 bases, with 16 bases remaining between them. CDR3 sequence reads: CASSGFTGYSPLHF. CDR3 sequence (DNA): TGTGCCAGCAGCGGTTTTACGGGGTACTCACCCCTCCACTTT.

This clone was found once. The DNA of the CDR3 is TGTGCCACCAGCGCACGAGACAGGGGAATAGGGAACGAGCAGTACTTC. This translates into CATSARDRGIGNEQYF. The chain employs TRBV15 and TRBJ2-7; 8 bases fit TRBD1. The trim removed 5 bases at V and 5 bases at J, leaving 14 bases unmatched. CDR1 is LNHNV and CDR2 is YYDKDF in the germline V gene (reference sequence). CDR3 length: 16 residues.

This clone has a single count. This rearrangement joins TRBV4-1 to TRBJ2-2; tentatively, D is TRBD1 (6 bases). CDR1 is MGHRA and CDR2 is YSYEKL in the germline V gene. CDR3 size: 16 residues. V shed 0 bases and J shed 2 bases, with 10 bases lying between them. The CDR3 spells CASSQDPGDNTGELFF. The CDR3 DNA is TGCGCCAGCAGCCAAGATCCAGGGGACAACACCGGGGAGCTGTTTTTT.

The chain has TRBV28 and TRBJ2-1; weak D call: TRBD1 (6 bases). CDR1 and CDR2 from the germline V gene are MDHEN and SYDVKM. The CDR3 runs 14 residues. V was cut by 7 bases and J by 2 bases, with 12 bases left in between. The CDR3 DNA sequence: TGTGCCAGCACAAACAGGGTTCCCTACAATGAGCAGTTCTTC. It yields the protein CASTNRVPYNEQFF.

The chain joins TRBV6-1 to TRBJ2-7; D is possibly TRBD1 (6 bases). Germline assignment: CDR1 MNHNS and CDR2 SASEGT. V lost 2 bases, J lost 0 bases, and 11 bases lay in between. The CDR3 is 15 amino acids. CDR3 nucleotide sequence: TGTGCCAGCAGTGAACCCCGGGACACCTCCTACGAGCAGTACTTC. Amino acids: CASSEPRDTSYEQYF.

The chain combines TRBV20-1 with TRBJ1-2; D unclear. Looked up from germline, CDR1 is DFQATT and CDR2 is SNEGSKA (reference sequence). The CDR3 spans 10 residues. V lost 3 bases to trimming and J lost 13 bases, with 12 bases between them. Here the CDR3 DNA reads TGCAGTGCTAGCCATGCTCCCGGCACCTTC. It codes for CSASHAPGTF.

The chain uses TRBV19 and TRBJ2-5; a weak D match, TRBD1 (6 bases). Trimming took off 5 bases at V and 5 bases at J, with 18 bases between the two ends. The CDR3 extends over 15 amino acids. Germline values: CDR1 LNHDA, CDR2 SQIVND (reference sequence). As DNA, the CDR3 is TGTGCCAGTAGTTCCCTGACAGGTTGGGAGGAGACCCAGTACTTC. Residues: CASSSLTGWEETQYF.

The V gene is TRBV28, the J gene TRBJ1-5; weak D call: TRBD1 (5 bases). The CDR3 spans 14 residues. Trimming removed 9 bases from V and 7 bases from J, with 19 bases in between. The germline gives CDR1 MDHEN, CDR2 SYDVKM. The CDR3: CASDARAPRQPQHF. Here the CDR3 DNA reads TGTGCCAGTGACGCCAGGGCCCCTCGGCAGCCCCAGCATTTT.

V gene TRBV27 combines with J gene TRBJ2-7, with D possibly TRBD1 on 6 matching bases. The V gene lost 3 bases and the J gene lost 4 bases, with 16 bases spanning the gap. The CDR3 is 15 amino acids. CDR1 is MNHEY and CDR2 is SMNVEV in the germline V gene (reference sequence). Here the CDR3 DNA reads TGTGCCAGCAGTTTCGCTTTTAAACAGGGATACGAGCAGTACTTC. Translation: CASSFAFKQGYEQYF.

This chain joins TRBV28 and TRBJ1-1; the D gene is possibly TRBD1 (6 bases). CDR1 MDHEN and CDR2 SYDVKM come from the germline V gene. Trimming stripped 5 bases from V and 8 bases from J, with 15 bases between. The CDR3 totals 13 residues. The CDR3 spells CASSPLRGGEAFF. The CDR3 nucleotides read TGTGCCAGCAGTCCCCTCAGGGGCGGGGAAGCTTTCTTT.

DNA for the CDR3: TGTGCCAGCTCACCGGTTTTTTACGGCGTAGCGGGAACCTACAATGAGCAGTTCTTC. Protein sequence: CASSPVFYGVAGTYNEQFF. The rearrangement joins TRBV18 to TRBJ2-1, with 8 bases that match TRBD2. The CDR3 totals 19 residues. CDR1 and CDR2 from the germline V gene are KGHSH and LQKENI. V shed 3 bases and J 2 bases; nucleotides not matched to a gene: 15.

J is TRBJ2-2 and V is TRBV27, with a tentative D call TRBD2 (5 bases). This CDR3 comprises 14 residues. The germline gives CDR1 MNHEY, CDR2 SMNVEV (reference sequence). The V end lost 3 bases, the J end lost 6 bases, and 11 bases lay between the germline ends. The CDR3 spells CASSFWVEAGELFF. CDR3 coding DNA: TGTGCCAGCAGTTTTTGGGTGGAGGCCGGGGAGCTGTTTTTT.

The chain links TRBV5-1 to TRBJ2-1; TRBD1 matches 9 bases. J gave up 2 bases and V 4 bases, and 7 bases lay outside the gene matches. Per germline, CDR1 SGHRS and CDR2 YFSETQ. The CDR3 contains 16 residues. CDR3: CASSQQGAVTYNEQFF. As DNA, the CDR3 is TGCGCCAGCAGCCAACAGGGGGCAGTAACCTACAATGAGCAGTTCTTC. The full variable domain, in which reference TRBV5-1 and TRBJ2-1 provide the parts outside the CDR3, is KAGVTQTPRYLIKTRGQQVTLSCSPISGHRSVSWYQQTPGQGLQFLFEYFSETQRNKGNFPGRFSGRQFSNSRSEMNVSTLELGDSALYLCASSQQGAVTYNEQFFGPGTRLTVL.

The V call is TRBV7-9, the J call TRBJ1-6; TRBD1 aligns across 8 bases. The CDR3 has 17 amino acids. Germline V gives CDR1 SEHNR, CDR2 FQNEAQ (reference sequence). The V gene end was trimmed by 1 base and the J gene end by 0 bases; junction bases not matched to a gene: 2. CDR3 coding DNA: TGTGCCAGCAGCTTAGGGACAGGGAGCTCCTATAATTCACCCCTCCACTTT. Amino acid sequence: CASSLGTGSSYNSPLHF.

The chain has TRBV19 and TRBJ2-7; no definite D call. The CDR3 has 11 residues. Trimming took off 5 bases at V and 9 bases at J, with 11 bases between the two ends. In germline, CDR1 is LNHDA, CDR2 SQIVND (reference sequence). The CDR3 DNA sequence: TGTGCCAGTAGTGAGTATGAGATGCAGTACTTC. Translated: CASSEYEMQYF.

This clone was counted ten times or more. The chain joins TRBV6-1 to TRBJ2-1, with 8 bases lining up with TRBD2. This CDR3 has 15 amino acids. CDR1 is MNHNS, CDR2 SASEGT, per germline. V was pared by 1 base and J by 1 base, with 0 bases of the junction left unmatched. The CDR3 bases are TGTGCCAGCAGTGAAGTAGCGGGGTCCTACAATGAGCAGTTCTTC. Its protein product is CASSEVAGSYNEQFF.

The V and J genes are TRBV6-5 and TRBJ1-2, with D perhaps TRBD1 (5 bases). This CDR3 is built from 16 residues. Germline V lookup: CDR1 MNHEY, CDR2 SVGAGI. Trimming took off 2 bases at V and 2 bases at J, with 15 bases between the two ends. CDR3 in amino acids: CASSYGTLTVNYGYTF. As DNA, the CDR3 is TGTGCCAGCAGTTACGGAACTCTGACAGTAAACTATGGCTACACCTTC.